The rows below give T cell receptor beta chains drawn from one sample of a study of CD8 T cells in Susac syndrome. TCRdb re-called the immunoSEQ multiplex PCR reads through MiXCR, storing one row per CDR3 protein. The sample contains tens of thousands of distinct CDR3 sequences, about 95% of which appear only once. The specimen was CD8+ T cells from PBMCs. These receptor sequences come from a human donor with Susac syndrome. The CDR3 runs from the conserved cysteine through the conserved F or W. D genes are given only for firm matches.

>NA|TRBV20-1|TRBJ1-2
CSATDRSHGYTF
TGCAGTGCTACGGACCGATCTCATGGCTACACCTTC
>NA|TRBV12-3/TRBV12-4|TRBJ1-6
CASSLDRMSNSPLHF
TGTGCCAGCAGTCTTGACAGAATGAGTAATTCACCCCTCCACTTT
>NA|TRBV6-5|TRBJ2-3
CASSYPGRGTDTQYF
TGTGCCAGCAGTTACCCAGGCAGGGGAACAGATACGCAGTATTTT
>NA|TRBV30|TRBJ2-7
CAWSVWGDEQYF
TGTGCCTGGAGTGTATGGGGCGACGAGCAGTACTTC
>TRBD1|TRBV28|TRBJ2-3
CASSTEGRGRYF
TGTGCCAGCAGCACAGAGGGCAGGGGGAGGTATTTT
>NA|TRBV29-1|TRBJ1-2
CSVEGVYGYTF
TGCAGCGTTGAAGGAGTCTATGGCTACACCTTC
>NA|TRBV9|TRBJ2-3
CASSAEQQDTQYF
TGTGCCAGCAGCGCAGAACAGCAAGATACGCAGTATTTT
>TRBD1|TRBV7-2|TRBJ2-5
CASSLTGGNFQETQYF
TGTGCCAGCAGCTTGACAGGGGGGAACTTCCAAGAGACCCAGTACTTC
>TRBD1|TRBV6-6|TRBJ1-5
CASSGQGRQPQHF
TGTGCCAGCAGCGGACAGGGGCGTCAGCCCCAGCATTTT
>TRBD1|TRBV6-5|TRBJ2-3
CASSPTDEGADTQYF
TGTGCCAGCAGCCCGACAGACGAGGGGGCGGATACGCAGTATTTT
>NA|TRBV20-1|TRBJ1-1
CSARGGMNTEAFF
TGCAGTGCTAGAGGGGGGATGAACACTGAAGCTTTCTTT
>NA|TRBV23-1|TRBJ1-1
CASRGFEGRNTEAFF
TGCGCCAGCAGGGGGTTTGAAGGGAGGAACACTGAAGCTTTCTTT
>NA|TRBV20-1|TRBJ2-4
CSARCLQEGGPSKNIQYF
TGCAGTGCTAGGTGCTTGCAAGAGGGGGGGCCTTCCAAAAACATTCAGTACTTC
>NA|TRBV7-9|TRBJ1-6
CASSLGPTATSPLHF
TGTGCCAGCAGCTTAGGCCCGACAGCGACTTCACCCCTCCACTTT
>NA|TRBV3-1|TRBJ1-5
CASSQAGFKDDQPQHF
TGTGCCAGCAGCCAAGCAGGTTTCAAGGACGATCAGCCCCAGCATTTT
>NA|TRBV6-5|TRBJ2-1
CASRVGTEQFF
TGTGCCAGCAGAGTCGGGACAGAGCAGTTCTTC
>NA|TRBV18|TRBJ1-2
CASSRQELDGYTF
TGTGCCAGCTCACGTCAGGAGTTGGATGGCTACACCTTC
>NA|TRBV5-6|TRBJ2-7
CASSLVLSYEQYF
TGTGCCAGCAGCTTGGTACTGTCCTACGAGCAGTACTTC